What follows are 21 T cell receptor beta chains derived from one specimen sequenced in a study of T-cell reconstitution after alpha-beta-depleted transplantation in children. Unique molecular identifiers were incorporated during preparation of the TCRbeta library. MiXCR, applied by TCRdb to the PCR reads, yields one record per CDR3 protein. The sample lists hundreds of thousands of distinct CDR3 sequences, roughly 13% occurring once. The source was PBMCs, collected before TCRalphabeta/CD19-depleted stem cell transplant. Receptors were obtained from a girl aged 2 to 9 with congenital amegakaryocytic thrombocytopenia, due to receive a stem cell transplant.

This clonotype was seen repeatedly, ten times or more. The chain carries TRBV20-1 and TRBJ2-2, with D tentatively TRBD2 (6 bases). Germline values: CDR1 DFQATT, CDR2 SNEGSKA (reference sequence). CDR3 length: 14 amino acids. Between the trimmed V and J ends, which lost 0 bases and 4 bases, there was a span of 9 bases. As DNA, the CDR3 is TGCAGTGCTAGAGATCCGGGAGCCACCGGGGAGCTGTTTTTT. Translating it yields CSARDPGATGELFF.

This clonotype was recorded at least ten times. The chain couples TRBV7-8 to TRBJ2-3, with 8 bases identical to TRBD2. CDR3 length equals 15 residues. CDR1 SGHVS and CDR2 FQNEAQ come from the germline V gene. J was trimmed by 7 bases and V by 4 bases; bases with no gene match: 10. The CDR3 DNA reads TGTGCCAGCAGCTCGGGACTAGGAGATCTATATACGCAGTATTTT. As protein: CASSSGLGDLYTQYF.

This chain links TRBV5-1 with TRBJ2-7; TRBD2 aligns across 11 bases. The germline gives CDR1 SGHRS, CDR2 YFSETQ. The CDR3 sequence is 18 residues long. Unmatched junction bases numbered 15, after V lost 0 bases and J lost 7 bases. The CDR3 coding sequence is TGCGCCAGCAGCTTGGGTCAACTAGCGGGAGATTGGCGATTTGAGCAGTACTTC. Translation: CASSLGQLAGDWRFEQYF.

This clonotype was detected many times. The rearrangement joins TRBV5-6 to TRBJ2-1; perhaps TRBD1 as D (6 bases). CDR3 length equals 13 residues. V was clipped by 6 bases and J by 5 bases, with 12 bases between them. Germline-derived CDR1 and CDR2 are SGHDT and YYEEEE. The CDR3 sequence is CASTPGQNNEQFF. CDR3 sequence (DNA): TGTGCCAGCACCCCCGGACAGAACAATGAGCAGTTCTTC.

In its sample, this clonotype was seen a few times. The chain couples TRBV4-1 to TRBJ1-2, with TRBD1 matching 10 bases. This CDR3 contains 15 residues. V lost 4 bases to trimming and J lost 2 bases; unmatched junction nucleotides: 4. Per the germline V gene, CDR1 is MGHRA and CDR2 is YSYEKL. The CDR3 is CASSLRQGANYGYTF. The CDR3 DNA reads TGCGCCAGCAGCCTCAGACAGGGGGCGAACTATGGCTACACCTTC.

This clonotype was seen many times. This sequence joins TRBV27 and TRBJ2-1; 11 nucleotides align to TRBD2. There are 15 residues in the CDR3. Germline CDR1 MNHEY, CDR2 SMNVEV (reference sequence). V dropped 4 bases and J dropped 4; count of bases not matched to a gene: 3. The CDR3 nucleotides are TGTGCCAGCAGTTGGGGGACTAGCGGATACAATGAGCAGTTCTTC. It codes for CASSWGTSGYNEQFF.

This clonotype appeared once. This chain connects TRBV7-9 to TRBJ2-7; D is unresolved. The V end was cut by 5 bases, the J end by 2 bases, with 10 bases between. CDR1 and CDR2 (germline): SEHNR, FQNEAQ (reference sequence). The CDR3 totals 13 residues. CDR3 loop: CASSPYRAYEQYF. The CDR3 DNA reads as TGTGCCAGCAGCCCGTATAGAGCCTACGAGCAGTACTTC.

For this clonotype: A much larger clone lies one base from this, so it may be a read error. The V and J genes are TRBV7-9 and TRBJ2-1; 10 bases agree with TRBD2. Germline CDR1 and CDR2: SEHNR and FQNEAQ (reference sequence). The CDR3 runs to 13 residues. DNA for the CDR3: TGTGCCCAAGGGCTAGCGGGAGAGGATGAGCGGTTCTTC. This encodes CAQGLAGEDERFF. Combining the CDR3 with reference TRBV7-9 and TRBJ2-1 gives the whole variable domain DTGVSQNPRHKITKRGQNVTFRCDPISEHNRLYWYRQTLGQGPEFLTYFQNEAQLEKSRLLSDRFSAERPKGSFSTLEIQRTEQGDSAMYLCAQGLAGEDERFFGPGTRLTVL.

This clonotype was seen ten or more times. J is TRBJ1-4 and V is TRBV20-1; possibly TRBD1 for D (6 bases). This CDR3 contains 12 residues. Looked up from germline, CDR1 is DFQATT and CDR2 is SNEGSKA (reference sequence). Trimming took off 2 bases at V and 8 bases at J, with 9 bases between the two ends. The CDR3 DNA is TGCAGTGCTAGATATGGACAGGAAAAACTGTTTTTT. The encoded protein is CSARYGQEKLFF.

This clonotype has at least ten counts. The chain couples TRBV5-1 to TRBJ2-3; perhaps TRBD1 as D (6 bases). CDR3 length equals 14 residues. CDR1 and CDR2 from the germline V gene are SGHRS and YFSETQ. V lost 3 bases and J 2 bases, leaving 10 bases between the germline ends. The CDR3 spells CASSSGQLTDTQYF. The CDR3, as DNA: TGCGCCAGCAGCTCGGGACAACTCACAGATACGCAGTATTTT.

V gene TRBV12-3 or TRBV12-4 combines with J gene TRBJ2-1, with D possibly matching TRBD1 (5 bases). The CDR3 length is 13 residues. V shed 1 base and J shed 15 bases, with 16 bases lying between them. The CDR3 protein is CASSLDGDRWLFF. CDR3 sequence (DNA): TGTGCCAGCAGTTTAGACGGTGACAGATGGCTGTTCTTC.

This clonotype appeared a few times. V usage is TRBV5-1 and J usage is TRBJ2-3; D might be TRBD2 (6 bases). CDR1 and CDR2 (germline): SGHRS, YFSETQ. V was shortened by 4 bases and J by 2 bases, with 14 bases between the two germline ends. CDR3 length: 15 amino acids. The CDR3 sequence: CASSLGLLATDTQYF. The DNA for the CDR3 is TGCGCCAGCAGCCTGGGGCTACTAGCCACAGATACGCAGTATTTT.

This clonotype was found many times. The rearrangement uses TRBV20-1 and TRBJ2-5, with D hard to call. The germline CDR1 and CDR2 sequences are DFQATT and SNEGSKA (reference sequence). The CDR3 covers 14 residues. The V and J ends lost 0 bases and 3 bases respectively, with 11 bases between them. CDR3 DNA: TGCAGTGCTAGAGATCCGAGATTGGAAGAGACCCAGTACTTC. Protein: CSARDPRLEETQYF.

This chain joins TRBV29-1 and TRBJ2-1; D is unresolved. There are 12 residues in the CDR3. Per germline, CDR1 SQVTM and CDR2 ANQGSEA. Between the trimmed V and J ends, which lost 4 bases and 6 bases, there was a span of 10 bases. The CDR3 sequence is CSVVNLFNEQFF. As DNA, the CDR3 is TGCAGCGTTGTTAATCTCTTCAATGAGCAGTTCTTC.

There are many counts of this clonotype. This chain uses TRBV5-1 with TRBJ2-1; D might be TRBD1 (6 bases). Per germline, CDR1 SGHRS and CDR2 YFSETQ. The CDR3 covers 18 residues. The germline V and J ends were trimmed by 0 bases and 0 bases, with 16 bases remaining between them. The CDR3 nucleotides read TGCGCCAGCAGCTTGGGGACAGACAGGACGAGCTCCTACAATGAGCAGTTCTTC. The encoded protein is CASSLGTDRTSSYNEQFF.

This clonotype was recorded at least ten times. CDR3 protein: CASFRSSYNEQFF. Written as DNA, the CDR3 is TGTGCCAGTTTTCGCAGCTCCTACAATGAGCAGTTCTTC. This chain joins TRBV12-3 or TRBV12-4 and TRBJ2-1; no clear D. Trimming stripped 9 bases from V and 0 bases from J, with 9 bases between. CDR3 length: 13 residues.

This sequence joins TRBV6-5 and TRBJ2-3; 12 bases are a match to TRBD2. The CDR3 length is 16 residues. CDR1 and CDR2 (germline): MNHEY, SVGAGI. The junction had 4 bases not matched to a gene; V was cut back by 4 bases and J by 2 bases. In nucleotides, the CDR3 is TGTGCCAGCAGTTCGAGGACTAGCGGGGCCACAGATACGCAGTATTTT. Translated, it gives CASSSRTSGATDTQYF.

This clonotype was recorded many times. V is TRBV7-9 and J is TRBJ2-3; D possibly matches TRBD1 or TRBD2 (6 bases each). This CDR3 spans 14 amino acids. V was clipped by 6 bases and J by 5 bases, with 15 bases between them. CDR1 is SEHNR, CDR2 FQNEAQ, per germline (reference sequence). This chain's CDR3 is CASSYTGGLDTQYF. CDR3 bases: TGTGCCAGCAGTTACACTGGGGGGCTAGATACGCAGTATTTT.

This chain connects TRBV14 to TRBJ1-2; D perhaps matches TRBD1 (5 bases). This CDR3 has 13 residues. Germline V gene data show CDR1 as SGHDN and CDR2 as FVKESK. The ends were cut back, 4 bases at V and 6 bases at J, with 12 bases in the middle. The CDR3 here is CASSPRVGDGYTF. CDR3 in DNA: TGTGCCAGCAGCCCCAGGGTAGGGGATGGCTACACCTTC.

The CDR3 here is CASSLVHSNTEAFF. The DNA for the CDR3 is TGCGCCAGCAGCTTGGTCCACTCGAACACTGAAGCTTTCTTT. This chain joins TRBV5-1 and TRBJ1-1, with no clear D. The CDR3 extends over 14 amino acids. V was shortened by 0 bases and J by 1 base, with 7 bases between the two germline ends. Germline V gene sequence: CDR1 SGHRS, CDR2 YFSETQ.

This clonotype was observed many times. The chain combines TRBV29-1 with TRBJ2-2; tentatively, D is TRBD2 (7 bases). CDR1 and CDR2 (germline): SQVTM, ANQGSEA. The V and J ends lost 3 bases and 7 bases respectively, with 12 bases between them. This CDR3 has 13 amino acids. The CDR3 sequence is CSVDGGHFGELFF. For the CDR3, the DNA is TGCAGCGTTGACGGGGGGCACTTCGGGGAGCTGTTTTTT.